The TCR beta chain described here comes from a study of CD8+ T cells in alopecia areata. In its sample, this clone was seen once. As the sequencing template, cDNA was produced by extracting RNA and reverse transcribing it. Assay used: immunoSEQ multiplex PCR; TCRdb lists only in-frame clones, some missing. This sample has 160,000 or so clones, with approximately 65% found just once. The CDR3 consists of 13 residues. Germline V gene sequence: CDR1 LNHDA, CDR2 SQIVND (reference sequence). The V end was cut by 5 bases, the J end by 7 bases, with 12 bases between. This TCR was sampled from a human donor with alopecia areata. This rearrangement joins TRBV19 to TRBJ1-5; maybe TRBD1 (6 bases). This specimen was CD8+ T cells sorted from blood, taken at week 0. In DNA form, the CDR3 reads TGTGCCAGTAGTGCAGTGGGGGGCCAGCCCCAGCATTTT. It codes for CASSAVGGQPQHF.